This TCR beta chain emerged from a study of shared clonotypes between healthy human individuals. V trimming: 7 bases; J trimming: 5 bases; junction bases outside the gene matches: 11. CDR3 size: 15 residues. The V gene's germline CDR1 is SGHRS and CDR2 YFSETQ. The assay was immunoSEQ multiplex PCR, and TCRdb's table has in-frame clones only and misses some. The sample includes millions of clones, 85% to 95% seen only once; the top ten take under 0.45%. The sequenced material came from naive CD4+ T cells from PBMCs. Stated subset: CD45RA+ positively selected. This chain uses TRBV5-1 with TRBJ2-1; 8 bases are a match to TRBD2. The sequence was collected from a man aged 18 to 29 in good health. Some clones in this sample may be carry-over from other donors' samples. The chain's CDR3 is CASGISGSRNNEQFF. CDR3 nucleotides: TGCGCCAGCGGAATAAGCGGGAGTCGAAACAATGAGCAGTTCTTC.